The present entry profiles one T cell receptor beta chain with its context. Its matching antigen is unknown. Germline CDR1 SGHTA, CDR2 FQGTGA. The CDR3 is 13 amino acids. The ends were cut back, 5 bases at V and 6 bases at J, with 14 bases in the middle. The method was immunoSEQ multiplex PCR; TCRdb's version includes in-frame clones alone and lacks a portion of them. The profile shows under 20,000 clones, 80% to 90% of them singletons. The source of the sample is a study of neoadjuvant nivolumab and ipilimumab in lung cancer. In the study overall: The combination arm added day-1 ipilimumab 1 mg/kg to nivolumab 3 mg/kg on days 1, 15, 29. Broader study findings: TCR richness and clonality were higher in tumors than adjacent uninvolved lung. Only two of four nivolumab-treated tumors gained richness and clonality by surgery. A small number of samples were TCR sequenced.

The sample consisted of peripheral blood, taken before neoadjuvant nivolumab, alone or with ipilimumab. The chain links TRBV7-3 to TRBJ2-7; D not certain. This TCR was sampled from an adult with non-small cell lung cancer. Written as DNA, the CDR3 is TGTGCCAGCAGCCCCAATCACCCGGGCGAGCAGTACTTC. The encoded protein is CASSPNHPGEQYF. Full variable domain (rest looked up from reference TRBV7-3 and TRBJ2-7): GAGVSQTPSNKVTEKGKYVELRCDPISGHTALYWYRQSLGQGPEFLIYFQGTGAADDSGLPNDRFFAVRPEGSVSTLKIQRTERGDSAVYLCASSPNHPGEQYFGPGTRLTVT.